The clone carrying this T cell receptor (beta chain) has only a few counts. The source of the sample is a study of identical twins. TCRdb re-called the 5' RACE reads through MiXCR, storing one row per CDR3 protein. Found here are a few hundred thousand distinct CDR3 sequences, more than 6.5% of them singletons; the top ten hold around 2.1%. In germline, CDR1 is KGHSH, CDR2 LQKENI. The CDR3 contains 14 residues. The V gene lost 2 bases and the J gene lost 3 bases, with 8 bases spanning the gap. These data were likewise used in another study, on yellow fever vaccine responses in identical twins.

The origin of this receptor is a young woman in good health. V and J are TRBV18 and TRBJ2-1; unclear D gene. Sequencing input: memory (CD45RO+) T cells sorted from blood. The CDR3 loop is CASSPLSVYNEQFF. CDR3 in DNA: TGTGCCAGCTCACCATTATCCGTCTACAATGAGCAGTTCTTC.